The clone carrying this T cell receptor beta chain was counted once. Original handling: ImmunoSEQ supplied junction-only sequences lacking quality scores, so filtering was different. The protocol was immunoSEQ multiplex PCR, while the TCRdb copy is restricted to in-frame clones and leaves out a portion. V, J and clone size reflect that table, while D and trimming were determined from the DNA. The table records more than 550,000 clones, approximately 90% of them present only once. These data belong to a study of shared clonotypes between healthy human individuals. Naive CD8 cells lacked CD45RO, underwent positive selection for CCR7 and left out terminally differentiated effector memory CD45RA+ cells. Healthy HIV-negative adults with no recent acute infections or vaccinations were recruited as donors. All donors were Caucasian adults living in Nashville, Tennessee. V lost 1 base, J lost 4 bases, and 9 bases stayed unmatched. The CDR3 is made up of 16 amino acids. CDR1 and CDR2 from the germline V gene are MNHEY and SMNVEV (reference sequence).

Input material: naive CD8+ T cells sorted from blood. The chain couples TRBV27 to TRBJ2-7, with 8 bases that match TRBD2. The TCR was taken from a man aged 25 to 40 in good health. The DNA of the CDR3 is TGTGCCAGCAGTTTATTGAGCGGGAGTGTCTCGTACGAGCAGTACTTC. It specifies CASSLLSGSVSYEQYF.